A selection of T cell receptor beta chains follows, all from one sample in a study of T cells expressing NK-cell markers. No DNA is given; TCRdb re-called the 5' RACE reads and lists each CDR3 protein once. This sample's table has under 200,000 distinct CDR3 sequences. The specimen sequenced was blood T cells: a sorted CD56 or NKG2C T cell subset, CD4+ or CD8+ T cells, or bulk PBMC T cells (not recorded which). The receptors were gathered from a woman between 18 and 70 years old in good health. Each CDR3 is given with its conserved first and last residue.

>TRBV30|TRBJ2-5
CAWIRQGGETQYF
>TRBV28|TRBJ2-5
CASGQLAGGQETQYF
>TRBV4-1|TRBJ1-1
CASSQDRGDSAMNTEAFF
>TRBV6-5|TRBJ1-1
CASSPGGTEAFF
>TRBV6-7|TRBJ1-1
CASSYSGYGNTEAFF
>TRBV20-1|TRBJ2-3
CSASRLSDTQYF
>TRBV4-1|TRBJ1-3
CASSQGEQVENTIYF
>TRBV20-1|TRBJ1-4
CSAKVQGSEKLFF
>TRBV11-3|TRBJ2-7
CASSLKGDGSYEQYF
>TRBV20-1|TRBJ2-3
CSARDLGIAWSTDTQYF
>TRBV4-1|TRBJ2-3
CASSHPTSGGATDTQYF
>TRBV9|TRBJ1-3
CASSVENGGGNTIYF
>TRBV29-1|TRBJ2-1
CSAIKGGDEQFF
>TRBV7-9|TRBJ2-1
CASSLRNTGSVGQFF
>TRBV14|TRBJ2-1
CASSPGTSGVNEQFF
>TRBV3-1|TRBJ2-3
CASSQSWPYTDTQYF
>TRBV20-1|TRBJ2-1
CSASVGLASNNEQFF
>TRBV28|TRBJ2-3
CASSRGTGASTDTQYF
>TRBV3-1|TRBJ2-5
CASSQGSGGRETQYF
>TRBV9|TRBJ1-1
CASSGHQNTEAFF
>TRBV14|TRBJ1-1
CASSQGTAQAFF
>TRBV20-1|TRBJ2-5
CSARDRGLIQETQYF
>TRBV29-1|TRBJ1-2
CSVEPGGIYGYTF
>TRBV7-3|TRBJ2-6
CASSPPLGAISGANVLTF
>TRBV12-3/TRBV12-4|TRBJ2-6
CASSGTGTTSGGANVLTF
>TRBV12-3/TRBV12-4|TRBJ2-3
CASSLSPSGGRGDTQYF
>TRBV6-5|TRBJ1-2
CASSYGQGLGGYTF
>TRBV12-3/TRBV12-4|TRBJ2-5
CASSLFGPETQYF
>TRBV20-1|TRBJ2-7
CSASEQGAGYEQYF
>TRBV12-3/TRBV12-4|TRBJ2-2
CASSLAGANTGELFF
>TRBV7-9|TRBJ2-7
CASSDVIWTSGPYEQYF
>TRBV10-3|TRBJ2-5
CAIWDTGETQYF
>TRBV7-8|TRBJ2-2
CASSLEALNTGELFF
>TRBV5-1|TRBJ1-2
CASSFPGTGPNYGYTF
>TRBV5-6|TRBJ1-2
CASSLAGSYGYTF
>TRBV9|TRBJ2-2
CASSVSLSNTGELFF
>TRBV7-9|TRBJ2-1
CASSNIAGEQFF
>TRBV5-6|TRBJ2-5
CASSLVVSGETQYF
>TRBV9|TRBJ2-1
CASSVDNTNEQFF
>TRBV7-2|TRBJ2-2
CASSFESGSGGELFF
>TRBV20-1|TRBJ1-5
CGTGIGGGNQPQHF
>TRBV2|TRBJ2-2
CASGQGSGELFF
>TRBV7-2|TRBJ2-1
CASSPTSEGAQFF
>TRBV4-1|TRBJ2-3
CASSRLGVGDSTDTQYF
>TRBV10-3|TRBJ2-1
CAGGGRAGSYNEQFF
>TRBV7-2|TRBJ1-1
CASSWAPDTEAFF